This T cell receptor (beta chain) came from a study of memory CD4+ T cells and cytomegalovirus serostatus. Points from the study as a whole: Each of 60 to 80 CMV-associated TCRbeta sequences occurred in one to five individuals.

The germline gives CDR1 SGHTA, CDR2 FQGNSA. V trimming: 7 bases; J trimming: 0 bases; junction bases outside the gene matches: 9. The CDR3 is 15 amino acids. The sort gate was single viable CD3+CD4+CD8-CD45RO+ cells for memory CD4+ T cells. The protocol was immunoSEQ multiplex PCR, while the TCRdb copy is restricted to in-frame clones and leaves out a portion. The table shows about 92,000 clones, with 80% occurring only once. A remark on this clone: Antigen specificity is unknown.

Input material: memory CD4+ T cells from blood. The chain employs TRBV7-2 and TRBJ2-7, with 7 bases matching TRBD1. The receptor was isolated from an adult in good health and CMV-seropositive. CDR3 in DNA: TGTGCCAGCACCCGACAGGGATCATTCTCCTACGAGCAGTACTTC. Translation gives CASTRQGSFSYEQYF.